The next 27 T cell receptor beta chains were all read from a single sample in a study of cytomegalovirus exposure and HLA in healthy donors. Both 60 Vbeta primers and 13 Jbeta primers went into the PCR. This table comes from immunoSEQ multiplex PCR, and its TCRdb copy is limited to in-frame clones, with some not included. The table includes about 140,000 clones, 80% detected once. The material sequenced was PBMCs. Receptors originate from a man aged 25 to 40 in good health and CMV-seronegative.

The chain couples TRBV11-2 to TRBJ1-3; D remains unclear. This CDR3 is built from 17 residues. Germline lookup yields CDR1 SGHAT and CDR2 FQNNGV. V was cut by 5 bases and J by 0 bases, with 17 bases left in between. The CDR3 region has the DNA TGTGCCAGCAGCCCGCGCTTCGGCGGATACTCTGGAAACACCATATATTTT. This translates into CASSPRFGGYSGNTIYF.

This sequence joins TRBV19 and TRBJ2-7; TRBD1 might be the D (8 bases). With 7 bases removed from V and 6 bases from J, the gap between germline ends came to 19 bases. This CDR3 has 14 residues. The germline V gene has CDR1 LNHDA and CDR2 SQIVND (reference sequence). The CDR3 DNA reads TGTGCCAGTACCCCTCGGGGAGGGACAGGCGAGCAGTACTTC. It codes for CASTPRGGTGEQYF.

The chain uses TRBV6-5 and TRBJ1-1; D uncertain. CDR1 and CDR2 (germline): MNHEY, SVGAGI. The germline V and J ends were trimmed by 7 bases and 6 bases, with 15 bases remaining between them. CDR3 size: 13 residues. The CDR3 DNA reads TGTGCCAGCACTGTTGCGGGGATATCTGAAGCTTTCTTT. As protein: CASTVAGISEAFF.

This clone was detected only once. This rearrangement joins TRBV27 to TRBJ2-5; 13 bases match TRBD2. In germline, CDR1 is MNHEY, CDR2 SMNVEV (reference sequence). The CDR3 extends over 15 amino acids. V trimming: 6 bases; J trimming: 5 bases; junction bases outside the gene matches: 6. The CDR3, as DNA: TGTGCCAGCAGGGGAGGGACTAGCGGGGCGGAGACCCAGTACTTC. It encodes CASRGGTSGAETQYF.

The chain couples TRBV7-6 to TRBJ2-3, with a weak D call TRBD1 (5 bases). V was trimmed by 2 bases and J by 3 bases, leaving 9 bases between them. The CDR3 has 14 amino acids. The germline gives CDR1 SGHVS, CDR2 FNYEAQ. As DNA, the CDR3 is TGTGCCAGCAGCTTAAGTCAGGGTACAGATACGCAGTATTTT. Its translation is CASSLSQGTDTQYF.

The rearrangement joins TRBV5-4 to TRBJ1-6, with TRBD1 as a possible D gene (5 bases). Trimming shortened V by 4 bases and J by 0 bases, and 8 bases separated the two germline ends. The CDR3 length is 15 residues. The germline gives CDR1 SGHNT, CDR2 YYREEE (reference sequence). The CDR3 reads CASSGGGSYNSPLHF. The CDR3 DNA sequence: TGTGCCAGCAGCGGCGGGGGCTCCTATAATTCACCCCTCCACTTT.

This chain connects TRBV6-6 to TRBJ1-2, with a possible D match to TRBD1 (6 bases). Per the germline V gene, CDR1 is MNHNY and CDR2 is SVGAGI (reference sequence). CDR3 length: 16 residues. V lost 6 bases to trimming and J lost 4 bases, with 21 bases between them. The CDR3 region has the DNA TGTGCCAGCAGGATTGGAGGGGGGGCTTTAGGCTATGGCTACACCTTC. This translates into CASRIGGGALGYGYTF.

The J gene is TRBJ1-4, the V gene TRBV28, with a weak D call TRBD1 (6 bases). The length of the CDR3 is 15 residues. The germline gives CDR1 MDHEN, CDR2 SYDVKM. Trimming took 3 bases from V and 4 from J, leaving 12 bases between them. The CDR3 region is CASSFISRGNEKLFF. CDR3 DNA sequence: TGTGCCAGCAGTTTTATTTCCAGGGGTAATGAAAAACTGTTTTTT.

J is TRBJ2-7 and V is TRBV5-1; the D is unclear. V shed 4 bases and J shed 0 bases, with 8 bases lying between them. Per the germline V gene, CDR1 is SGHRS and CDR2 is YFSETQ. The CDR3 has 13 residues. CDR3 loop: CASSVLTSYEQYF. CDR3 nucleotides: TGCGCCAGCAGCGTACTCACCTCCTACGAGCAGTACTTC.

This clone was recorded a few times. This chain connects TRBV7-8 to TRBJ2-7, with 7 bases fitting TRBD2. The CDR3 has 14 amino acids. The J segment lost 2 bases and the V segment lost 5 bases, leaving 6 bases of the junction unmatched. CDR1 SGHVS and CDR2 FQNEAQ come from the germline V gene. The CDR3, as DNA: TGTGCCAGCAGCACGGTCCTAGCGGCCTACGAGCAGTACTTC. Translating it yields CASSTVLAAYEQYF.

The chain's CDR3 is CSVPGLAGGPWNNEQFF. CDR3 bases: TGCAGCGTTCCTGGACTAGCGGGAGGGCCTTGGAACAATGAGCAGTTCTTC. The J gene is TRBJ2-1, the V gene TRBV29-1; 15 positions match TRBD2. The junction had 10 bases not matched to a gene; V was cut back by 5 bases and J by 5 bases. The CDR3 runs 17 residues. The germline V gene encodes CDR1 SQVTM and CDR2 ANQGSEA.

The chain uses TRBV7-2 and TRBJ2-1; 7 bases are a match to TRBD2. V lost 2 bases and J lost 4; bases outside the gene matches: 8. The CDR3 runs 16 residues. CDR1 and CDR2 from the germline V gene are SGHTA and FQGNSA. Here the CDR3 DNA reads TGTGCCAGCAGCTTATCAGGGAGGGGAGGTTACAATGAGCAGTTCTTC. It specifies CASSLSGRGGYNEQFF.

A word on this clone: At one of its ends the junction is not consistent with the germline gene, which may arise from a read error. The J gene is TRBJ1-4, the V gene TRBV19, with 8 nucleotides matching TRBD1. The CDR3 extends over 14 amino acids. From germline, CDR1 is LNHDA and CDR2 SQIVND (reference sequence). The CDR3 DNA reads as TGTGCCAGTAGACAGGGGGAGCATAATGAAAAGCTGTTTTTT. Translated: CASRQGEHNEKLFF.

The chain recombines TRBV7-9 with TRBJ2-7, with D possibly TRBD1 on 6 matching bases. The CDR3 extends over 12 amino acids. Germline-derived CDR1 and CDR2 are SEHNR and FQNEAQ (reference sequence). V was shortened by 5 bases and J by 4 bases, with 9 bases between the two germline ends. The CDR3 loop is CASSRGMYEQYF. Here the CDR3 DNA reads TGTGCCAGCAGCAGGGGGATGTACGAGCAGTACTTC.

The V gene is TRBV23-1, the J gene TRBJ2-7; 9 bases agree with TRBD1. TRBV23-1 belongs to the ORF category, with a function that is uncertain. The ends lost 0 bases at V and 0 bases at J; junction bases unmatched: 6. The CDR3 consists of 17 residues. The CDR3 DNA reads TGCGCCAGCAGTCAATCGGGGGACAGGGACTTCTCCTACGAGCAGTACTTC. Residues: CASSQSGDRDFSYEQYF.

This clone has just one count. The chain recombines TRBV19 with TRBJ2-1; maybe TRBD2 (6 bases). Germline values: CDR1 LNHDA, CDR2 SQIVND (reference sequence). V dropped 6 bases and J dropped 3 bases, with 12 bases sitting between them. The CDR3 has 14 residues. CDR3 bases: TGTGCCAGTAGACTCGGAGGGGACTACAATGAGCAGTTCTTC. It encodes CASRLGGDYNEQFF.

This clone occurred a few times. The chain couples TRBV6-5 to TRBJ1-5; D possibly corresponds to TRBD1 (6 bases). The V end lost 0 bases, the J end lost 5 bases, and 11 bases lay between the germline ends. The germline gives CDR1 MNHEY, CDR2 SVGAGI. The length of the CDR3 is 15 residues. CDR3 sequence (DNA): TGTGCCAGCAGTTACTCGGGGGGGCAGGATCAGCCCCAGCATTTT. It specifies CASSYSGGQDQPQHF.

The chain links TRBV23-1 to TRBJ2-3; 8 bases align to TRBD1. TRBV23-1 carries the ORF label, with uncertain function. The CDR3 runs to 17 residues. V trimming: 9 bases; J trimming: 5 bases; junction bases outside the gene matches: 19. The CDR3 DNA reads TGCGCCAGGCGTAAAAAATTCAGGGGGCATTGGGGAGATACGCAGTATTTT. This gives the protein CARRKKFRGHWGDTQYF.

This chain connects TRBV9 to TRBJ2-1, with a possible D match to TRBD2 (5 bases). From germline, CDR1 is SGDLS and CDR2 YYNGEE. The CDR3 totals 11 residues. V lost 0 bases and J 10 bases, leaving 5 bases between the germline ends. The CDR3 bases are TGTGCCAGCAGCGTAGAGCGGGAGCAGTTCTTC. This translates into CASSVEREQFF.

As DNA, the CDR3 is TGTGCCAGCAGCTCCCCCCCGGGACAGGCCTCCTACGAGCAGTACTTC. It yields the protein CASSSPPGQASYEQYF. The chain employs TRBV7-9 and TRBJ2-7; 8 positions match TRBD1. The CDR3 extends over 16 amino acids. V was clipped by 4 bases and J by 0 bases; unmatched bases: 8. CDR1 is SEHNR and CDR2 is FQNEAQ in the germline V gene (reference sequence). The whole variable domain, filled in from reference TRBV7-9 and TRBJ2-7, reads DTGVSQNPRHKITKRGQNVTFRCDPISEHNRLYWYRQTLGQGPEFLTYFQNEAQLEKSRLLSDRFSAERPKGSFSTLEIQRTEQGDSAMYLCASSSPPGQASYEQYFGPGTRLTVT.

This sequence joins TRBV5-1 and TRBJ2-7, with D unclear. Trimming pared 1 base from V and 0 bases from J, leaving 8 bases between. Germline CDR1 reads SGHRS; CDR2 reads YFSETQ. The CDR3 extends over 14 amino acids. The CDR3 DNA is TGCGCCAGCAGCTTGACTTCGCCCTCCTACGAGCAGTACTTC. Translated, it gives CASSLTSPSYEQYF.

This chain links TRBV10-3 with TRBJ2-2; D unclear. Per germline, CDR1 ENHRY and CDR2 SYGVKD. The CDR3 has 17 amino acids. Trimming took off 0 bases at V and 6 bases at J, with 17 bases between the two ends. Written as DNA, the CDR3 is TGTGCCATCAGTGAGTCTAAAGGCAGGCCGGATGCCGGGGAGCTGTTTTTT. It specifies CAISESKGRPDAGELFF.

The rearrangement links TRBV7-9 to TRBJ1-2; 8 bases fit TRBD1. The CDR3 loop spans 15 amino acids. J gave up 3 bases and V 3 bases, and 6 bases lay outside the gene matches. Germline CDR1 is SEHNR and CDR2 is FQNEAQ (reference sequence). In DNA form, the CDR3 reads TGTGCCAGCAGCTTTTCGGACAGGGTTGACTATGGCTACACCTTC. The encoded protein is CASSFSDRVDYGYTF.

J is TRBJ2-3 and V is TRBV5-1, with 14 positions matching TRBD2. The V gene's germline CDR1 is SGHRS and CDR2 YFSETQ. Losses at the gene ends were 0 bases for V and 1 base for J; bases not matched to a gene: 1. The CDR3 runs to 17 residues. CDR3: CASSLEGLAGGTDTQYF. The CDR3 coding sequence is TGCGCCAGCAGCTTGGAGGGACTAGCGGGGGGCACAGATACGCAGTATTTT.

V and J are TRBV19 and TRBJ1-5; 10 bases are shared with TRBD1. CDR1 and CDR2 (germline): LNHDA, SQIVND (reference sequence). The CDR3 contains 14 residues. The V gene end was trimmed by 7 bases and the J gene end by 2 bases; junction bases not matched to a gene: 2. In nucleotides, the CDR3 is TGTGCCAGTACCGGGACAGGGGGCAATCAGCCCCAGCATTTT. Protein product: CASTGTGGNQPQHF.

The CDR3 reads CASSLAGRGFGYTF. In nucleotides, the CDR3 is TGTGCCAGCAGTTTGGCGGGGCGCGGTTTTGGCTACACCTTC. The genes are TRBV28 and TRBJ1-2; D may be TRBD1 (5 bases). The CDR3 covers 14 residues. Per germline, CDR1 MDHEN and CDR2 SYDVKM. V was clipped by 3 bases and J by 7 bases, with 15 bases between them.

As regards this clone: At one of its ends the junction is not consistent with the germline gene, which may arise from a read error. CDR3 bases: TGTGCCAGCAGAGGGAATGGGGAGGGCCCGATCTTC. Amino acid sequence: CASRGNGEGPIF. V and J are TRBV7-9 and TRBJ2-1; 7 nucleotides line up with TRBD2. This CDR3 region has 12 residues. Looked up from germline, CDR1 is SEHNR and CDR2 is FQNEAQ (reference sequence).